Below, 2 T cell receptor beta chains from the same sample are listed, as sequenced in a study of T and B cells in COVID-19 patients. TRB was amplified from about 250-500 ng of blood genomic DNA. BIOMED2 TRB-A/B primer pools were used in multiplex TRB PCR. TCRdb re-called the multiplex PCR reads through MiXCR, storing one row per CDR3 protein. The sample has several thousand distinct CDR3 sequences; 25% to 40% are singletons. Sequences were obtained from blood. The receptors derive from a human donor with active COVID-19.

This clonotype was recorded a few times. This chain uses TRBV12-3 or TRBV12-4 with TRBJ2-7; D unresolved. This CDR3 comprises 12 residues. Deletions cut 1 base from V and 6 bases from J, with 7 bases between. The CDR3 nucleotides are TGTGCCAGCAGTTTAGGGGGTAGCGAGCAGTACTTC. Translating gives CASSLGGSEQYF.

The chain is built from TRBV5-3 and TRBJ2-5, with TRBD1 identical over 9 bases. TRBV5-3 is annotated as an ORF whose role is uncertain. V lost 3 bases to trimming and J lost 11 bases; unmatched junction nucleotides: 11. This CDR3 comprises 14 residues. The CDR3 loop is CARSSRDRELKQYF. CDR3 coding DNA: TGTGCCAGAAGCTCCCGGGACAGGGAGTTAAAGCAGTACTTC.